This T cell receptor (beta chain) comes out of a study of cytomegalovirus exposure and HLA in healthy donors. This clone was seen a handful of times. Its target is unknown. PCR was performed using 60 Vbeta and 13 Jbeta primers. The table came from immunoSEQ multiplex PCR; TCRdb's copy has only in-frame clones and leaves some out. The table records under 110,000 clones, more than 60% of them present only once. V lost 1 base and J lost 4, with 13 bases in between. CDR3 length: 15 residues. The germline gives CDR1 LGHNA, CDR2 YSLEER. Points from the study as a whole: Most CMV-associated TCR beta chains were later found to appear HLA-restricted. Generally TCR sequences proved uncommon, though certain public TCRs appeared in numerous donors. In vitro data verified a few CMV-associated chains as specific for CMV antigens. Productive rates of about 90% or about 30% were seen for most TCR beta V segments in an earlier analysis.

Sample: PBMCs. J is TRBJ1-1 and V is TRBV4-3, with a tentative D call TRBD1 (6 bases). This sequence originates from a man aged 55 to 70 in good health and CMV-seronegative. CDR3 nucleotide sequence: TGCGCCAGCAGCCAAGGGGTGGAGACAGGCACTGAAGCTTTCTTT. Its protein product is CASSQGVETGTEAFF.